This T cell receptor beta chain was found in a study of response to subunit inactivated influenza vaccine. The germline CDR1 and CDR2 sequences are MNHEY and SVGEGT. This CDR3 region has 20 residues. V lost 2 bases to trimming and J lost 0 bases, with 23 bases between them. TCRdb called the RT-PCR reads again in MiXCR, with one record for every CDR3 protein. The sample holds approximately 530,000 distinct CDR3 sequences, 13% seen once. The clonotype comes from a man aged 50-59 years who received an inactivated influenza vaccine. The specimen was PBMCs from blood, collected roughly 45 days after vaccination. The chain couples TRBV6-2 or TRBV6-3 to TRBJ1-3; weak D call: TRBD1 (6 bases). CDR3 protein: CASSYGFRGRPTISGNTIYF. CDR3 nucleotide sequence: TGTGCCAGCAGTTACGGCTTCAGGGGCCGCCCGACGATCTCTGGAAACACCATATATTTT.